The entry that follows covers one T cell receptor beta chain sequence. The data are from a study of blood T cell repertoires in COVID-19. The table came from immunoSEQ multiplex PCR; TCRdb's copy has only in-frame clones and leaves some out. The table records some 220,000 clones, just over 85% of them present only once. V gave up 4 bases and J gave up 10 bases; unmatched junction bases: 14. Germline V gene sequence: CDR1 SGDLS, CDR2 YYNGEE. The CDR3 is 16 amino acids. The clonotype originates from a woman in her thirties or forties with acute COVID-19. Sequenced sample: PBMCs or T cells enriched from blood (not recorded which). The rearrangement joins TRBV9 to TRBJ2-1, with TRBD1 matching 10 bases. This chain's CDR3 is CASSPKPGQGFREQFF. CDR3 coding DNA: TGTGCCAGCAGCCCAAAACCGGGACAGGGGTTTCGCGAGCAGTTCTTC.